This TCR beta chain comes out of a study of blood T cells in healthy people across ages. The authors ran a second PCR of roughly 6 to 12 cycles using a sample-barcoded 5' primer and a J-beta primer mix. TCRdb fed the 5' RACE reads into MiXCR, producing one record per CDR3 protein. Of 1,300,000 or so distinct CDR3 sequences in the sample, 59% are singletons; the top ten hold over 5%. The CDR3 length is 10 residues. CDR1 and CDR2 (germline): SQVTM, ANQGSEA. This TCR was sampled from a man younger than 30 in good health. Sequencing input: blood. The chain uses TRBV29-1 and TRBJ2-1; no clear D. The end of the DNA aligns better with TRBJ2-7, so the J call may be wrong. The DNA of the CDR3 is TGCAGCGTTGAAGATGGGGTGCAGTACTTC. Encoded protein: CSVEDGVQYF.